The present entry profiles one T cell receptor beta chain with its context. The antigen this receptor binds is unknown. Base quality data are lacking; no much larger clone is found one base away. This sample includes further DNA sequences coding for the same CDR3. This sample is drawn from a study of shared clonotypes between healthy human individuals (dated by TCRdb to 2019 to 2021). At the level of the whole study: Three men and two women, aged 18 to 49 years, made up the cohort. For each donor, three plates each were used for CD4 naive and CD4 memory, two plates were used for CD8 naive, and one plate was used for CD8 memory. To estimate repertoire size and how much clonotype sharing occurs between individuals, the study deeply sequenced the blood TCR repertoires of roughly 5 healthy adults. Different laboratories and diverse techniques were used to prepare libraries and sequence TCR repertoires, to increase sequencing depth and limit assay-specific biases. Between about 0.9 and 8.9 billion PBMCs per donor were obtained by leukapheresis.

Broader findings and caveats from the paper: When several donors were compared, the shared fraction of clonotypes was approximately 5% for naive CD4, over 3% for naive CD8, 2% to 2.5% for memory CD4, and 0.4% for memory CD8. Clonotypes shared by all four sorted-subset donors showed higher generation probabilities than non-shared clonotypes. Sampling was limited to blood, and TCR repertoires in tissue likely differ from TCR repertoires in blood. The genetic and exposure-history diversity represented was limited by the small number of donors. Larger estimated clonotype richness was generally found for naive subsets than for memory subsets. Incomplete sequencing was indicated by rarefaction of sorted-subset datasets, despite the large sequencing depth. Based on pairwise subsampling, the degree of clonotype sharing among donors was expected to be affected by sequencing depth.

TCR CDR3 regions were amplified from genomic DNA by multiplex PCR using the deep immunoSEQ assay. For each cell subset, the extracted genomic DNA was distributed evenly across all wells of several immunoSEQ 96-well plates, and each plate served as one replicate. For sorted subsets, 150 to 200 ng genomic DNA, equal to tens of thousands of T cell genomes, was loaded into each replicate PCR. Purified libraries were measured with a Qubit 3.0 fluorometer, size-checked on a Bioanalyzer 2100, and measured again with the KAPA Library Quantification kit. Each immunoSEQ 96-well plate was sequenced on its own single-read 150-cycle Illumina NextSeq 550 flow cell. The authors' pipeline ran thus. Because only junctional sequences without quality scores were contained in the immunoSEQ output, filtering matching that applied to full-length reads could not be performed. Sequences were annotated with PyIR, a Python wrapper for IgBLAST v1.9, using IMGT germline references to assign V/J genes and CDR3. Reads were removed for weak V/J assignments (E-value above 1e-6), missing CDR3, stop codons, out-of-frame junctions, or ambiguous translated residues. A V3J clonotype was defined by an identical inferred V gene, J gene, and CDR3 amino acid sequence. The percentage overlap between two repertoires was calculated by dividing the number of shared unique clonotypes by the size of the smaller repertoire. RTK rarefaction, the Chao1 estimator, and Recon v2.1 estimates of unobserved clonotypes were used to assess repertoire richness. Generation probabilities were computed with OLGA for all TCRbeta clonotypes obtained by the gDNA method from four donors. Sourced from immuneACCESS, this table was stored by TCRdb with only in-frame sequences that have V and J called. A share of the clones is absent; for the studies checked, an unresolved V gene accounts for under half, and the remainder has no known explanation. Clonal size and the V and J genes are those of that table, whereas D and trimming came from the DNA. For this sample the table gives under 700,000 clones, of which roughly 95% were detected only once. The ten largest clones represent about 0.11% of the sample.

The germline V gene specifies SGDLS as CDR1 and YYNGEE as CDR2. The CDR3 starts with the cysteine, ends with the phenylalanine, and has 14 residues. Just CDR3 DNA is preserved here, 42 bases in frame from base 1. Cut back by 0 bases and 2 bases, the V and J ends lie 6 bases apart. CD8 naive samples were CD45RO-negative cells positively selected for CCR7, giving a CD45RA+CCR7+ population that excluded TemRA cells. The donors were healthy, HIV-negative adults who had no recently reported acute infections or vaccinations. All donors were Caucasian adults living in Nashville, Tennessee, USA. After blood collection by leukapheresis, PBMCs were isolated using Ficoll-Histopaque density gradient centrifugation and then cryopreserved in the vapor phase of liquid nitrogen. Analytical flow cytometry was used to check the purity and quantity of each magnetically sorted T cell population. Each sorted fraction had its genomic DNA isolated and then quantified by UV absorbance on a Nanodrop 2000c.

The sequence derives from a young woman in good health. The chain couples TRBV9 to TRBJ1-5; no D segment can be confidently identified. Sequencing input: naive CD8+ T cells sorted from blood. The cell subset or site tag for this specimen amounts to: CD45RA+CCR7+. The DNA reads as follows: TGTGCCAGCAGCGTAGGTGGGGGCAATCAGCCCCAGCATTTT. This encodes CASSVGGGNQPQHF. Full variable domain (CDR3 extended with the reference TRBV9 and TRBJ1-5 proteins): DSGVTQTPKHLITATGQRVTLRCSPRSGDLSVYWYQQSLDQGLQFLIQYYNGEERAKGNILERFSAQQFPDLHSELNLSSLELGDSALYFCASSVGGGNQPQHFGDGTRLSIL.